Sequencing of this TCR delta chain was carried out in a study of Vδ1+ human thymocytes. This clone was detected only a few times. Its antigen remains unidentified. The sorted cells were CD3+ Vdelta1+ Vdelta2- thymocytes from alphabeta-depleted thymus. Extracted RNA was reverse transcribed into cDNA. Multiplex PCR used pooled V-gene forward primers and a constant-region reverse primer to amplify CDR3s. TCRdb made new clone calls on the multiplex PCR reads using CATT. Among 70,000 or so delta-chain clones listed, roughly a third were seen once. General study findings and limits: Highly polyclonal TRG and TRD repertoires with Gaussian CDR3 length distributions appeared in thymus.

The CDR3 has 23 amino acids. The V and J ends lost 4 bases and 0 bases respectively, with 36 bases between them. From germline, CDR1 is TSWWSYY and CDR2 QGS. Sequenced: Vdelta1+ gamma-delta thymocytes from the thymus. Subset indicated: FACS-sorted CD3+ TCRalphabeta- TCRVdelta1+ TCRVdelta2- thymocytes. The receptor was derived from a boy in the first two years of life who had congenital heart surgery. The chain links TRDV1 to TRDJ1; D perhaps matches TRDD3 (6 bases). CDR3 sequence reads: CALGGLGLPVLRDTSGDTDKLIF. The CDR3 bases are TGTGCTCTTGGGGGGCTAGGTTTGCCAGTCTTGCGGGACACCTCTGGGGACACCGATAAACTCATCTTT.